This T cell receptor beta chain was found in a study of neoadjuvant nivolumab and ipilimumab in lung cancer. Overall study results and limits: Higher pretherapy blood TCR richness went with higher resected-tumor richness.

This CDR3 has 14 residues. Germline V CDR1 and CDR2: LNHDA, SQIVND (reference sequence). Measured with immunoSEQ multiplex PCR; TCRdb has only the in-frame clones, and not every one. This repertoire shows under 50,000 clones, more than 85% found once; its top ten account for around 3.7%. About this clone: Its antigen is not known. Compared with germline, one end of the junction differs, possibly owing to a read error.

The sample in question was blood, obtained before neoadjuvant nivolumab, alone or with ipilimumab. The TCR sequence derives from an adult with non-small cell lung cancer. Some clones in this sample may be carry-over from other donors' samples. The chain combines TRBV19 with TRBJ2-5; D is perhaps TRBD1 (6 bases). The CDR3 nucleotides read TGTGCCAGTAGTCTAGACAGGCGGCAAGAGACCCAGTACTTC. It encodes CASSLDRRQETQYF.